This TCR beta chain appears in the sequencing data of a study of T cell repertoires in cytomegalovirus infection (dated by TCRdb to the late 2010s). Turning to the overall study: The peptide stimulations were aimed at well-studied HLA-B-restricted epitopes as well as recently identified HLA-C-restricted CMV epitopes, whose presentation resists viral immunomodulation. The HLA type of each donor mattered for the analysis, because public TCR beta signatures pointed to carriage of CMV infection along with the matching HLA type.

Here is what the overall study found, with its caveats: In both this cohort and an independent cohort of several hundred donors, the cumulative frequency of public TCR beta family members distinguished carriers of CMV infection plus the relevant HLA type. In the ex vivo response, HLA-C-restricted CMV-specific TCR beta clonotypes were dominant, and in two of eight donors the single most frequent clonotype came from this HLA-C-restricted group.

The sample holds many counts of this clonotype. This receptor's antigen is unknown. No much larger clonotype is one base removed from it; base qualities were not supplied. The germline V and J ends show losses of 4 bases and 4 bases respectively, and no gene match explains 5 bases of the junction. The germline V gene (reference sequence) specifies SEHNR as CDR1 and FQNEAQ as CDR2. The CDR3, from cysteine to phenylalanine, totals 16 residues. Only CDR3 DNA is held: 48 bases, read in frame from base 1. The instrument was an Illumina HiSeq 1500. Using fastp at Q25 and MiXCR, TCRdb reprocessed the public reads and kept productive beta chains. All rows with the same CDR3 protein become a single entry with the most common DNA and genes. The sample contains fewer than 900,000 distinct CDR3 sequences, 25% to 35% of them found a single time. Jointly, the top ten make up approximately 14% of the sample. The treatment or condition label corresponds to: in vitro stimulation with specific CMV peptide epitopes to enrich CMV-specific T cells.

The material was cultured CD8+ T cells from PBMCs, obtained from culture after CMV antigen stimulation. The receptor chain draws on TRBV7-9 and TRBJ2-1, and TRBD2 matches 12 of the central bases. This TCR was recovered from a human donor in good health (CMV status not recorded). Some clones in this sample may be carry-over from other donors' samples. The nucleotide sequence reads TGTGCCAGCAGCTCCCCCGGACTAGCGGGGTACAATGAGCAGTTCTTC. It translates to CASSSPGLAGYNEQFF.